This T cell receptor (beta chain) was sequenced in a study of blood T cell repertoires in COVID-19. Turning to the study itself: Sites across the United States, Italy and Spain contributed samples from acute and convalescent COVID-19. T cells, B-cell-depleted T cells, or PBMCs supplied cDNA or gDNA.

Germline-derived CDR1 and CDR2 are WNHNN and SYGVQD (reference sequence). CDR3 length equals 16 residues. V was clipped by 2 bases and J by 6 bases; unmatched bases: 8. Original data processing: Reference gene primer amplification in the assay estimated nucleated cell counts. TCRdb's table, derived via immunoSEQ multiplex PCR, lists solely in-frame clones and lacks some. V and J calls and clone size come straight from that table; D and trimming were deduced from the DNA. The sample records 13,000 to 15,000 clones, approximately 92% being singletons. The clonotype was recovered from a human donor with active COVID-19. The donor label of this sample is uncertain. Sequences were obtained from peripheral blood. This rearrangement joins TRBV10-1 to TRBJ2-1; 9 positions agree with TRBD2. This CDR3 reads CASSELVLAGSNEQFF. Written as DNA, the CDR3 is TGCGCCAGCAGTGAGCTGGTACTAGCGGGTAGCAATGAGCAGTTCTTC.